A selection of T cell receptor beta chains follows, all from one sample in a study of blood T cell repertoires in COVID-19. Sequenced by immunoSEQ multiplex PCR; TCRdb stores in-frame clones only, minus some. The sample includes approximately 70,000 clones, more than 85% of them seen just once. Sequencing was performed on peripheral blood. These receptors originate from a human donor with active COVID-19. The donor label of this sample is uncertain. Both conserved end residues are part of each CDR3. The D gene is left open where the match is weak. Size tells how often a clone was seen (once, few, many) or the class of an expanded clone, and some rows leave it out.

>-|-|TRBV7-9|TRBJ2-3
TGTGCCAGCAGCGAGGTCGGAGATACGCAGTATTTT
CASSEVGDTQYF
>once|-|TRBV7-3|TRBJ2-1
TGTGCCAGCAGCAACGGCGGGACGAATGAGCAGTTCTTC
CASSNGGTNEQFF
>-|TRBD1|TRBV11-2|TRBJ1-6
TGTGCCAGCAAAAACCAGGGGGCAGGGTCACCCCTCCACTTT
CASKNQGAGSPLHF
>-|-|TRBV28|TRBJ1-5
TGTGCCAGCAGTTTACGCGGGTATAGCAATCAGCCCCAGCATTTT
CASSLRGYSNQPQHF
>-|-|TRBV7-2|TRBJ1-3
TGTGCCAGCACTATGCGTGTATCCGGCTCTGGAAACACCATATATTTT
CASTMRVSGSGNTIYF
>few|-|TRBV19|TRBJ1-6
TGTGCCAGTAGTTCACAACCGGGAAGGAGTAGAAATTCACCCCTCCACTTT
CASSSQPGRSRNSPLHF
>-|TRBD1|TRBV11-2|TRBJ2-2
TGTGCCAGCAGCGTGGACAGGGGGGAGCTGTTTTTT
CASSVDRGELFF
>-|TRBD2|TRBV7-9|TRBJ2-2
TGTGCCAGCAGCAAGACTAGCGGACAGGACGGGGAGCTGTTTTTT
CASSKTSGQDGELFF
>-|TRBD2|TRBV7-2|TRBJ2-1
TGTGCCAGCAGCTTTTCGACTAGCGGGAGTAACGATGAGCAGTTCTTC
CASSFSTSGSNDEQFF
>-|-|TRBV28|TRBJ2-7
TGTGCCAGCATCAACAGGGGGGGAGAAAACGAGCAGTACTTC
CASINRGGENEQYF
>few|TRBD1|TRBV5-1|TRBJ2-7
TGCGCCAGCAGCTTGGGGGACAGGGAGGTCGAGCAGTACTTC
CASSLGDREVEQYF
>-|TRBD1|TRBV24-1|TRBJ2-3
TGTGCCACCAGTGACGCCGGGACAGGGAGGGATACGCAGTATTTT
CATSDAGTGRDTQYF
>-|TRBD2|TRBV3-1/TRBV3-2|TRBJ2-7
TGTGCCAGCAGCCAAGGGGTAGCGGGAGGGTCCTACGAGCAGTACTTC
CASSQGVAGGSYEQYF
>-|-|TRBV9|TRBJ2-3
TGTGCCAGCAGCCCCCGACGACTAGTGGGCGCAGATACGCAGTATTTT
CASSPRRLVGADTQYF
>-|TRBD1|TRBV6-5|TRBJ1-5
TGTGCCAGCAGGACGGACAGGGCCAGCAATCAGCCCCAGCATTTT
CASRTDRASNQPQHF
>once|-|TRBV7-8|TRBJ1-5
TGTGCCAGCAGCTTAACGGGAACAGTCAATCAGCCCCAGCATTTT
CASSLTGTVNQPQHF
>-|TRBD2|TRBV2|TRBJ2-3
TGTGCCAGCAGCCCTGGGGGGGGAACAGATACGCAGTATTTT
CASSPGGGTDTQYF
>-|-|TRBV9|TRBJ2-7
TGTGCCAGCAGCGCACGTATTAGCGGAGCCCGCTACGAGCAGTACTTC
CASSARISGARYEQYF
>-|TRBD1|TRBV10-2|TRBJ1-2
TGCGCCAGCAGGGGACAGGGGAACTATGGCTACACCTTC
CASRGQGNYGYTF
>-|TRBD1|TRBV10-3|TRBJ2-7
TGTGCCATCAGTAGCCGGGACACAGGGGCCTACGAGCAGTACTTC
CAISSRDTGAYEQYF
>-|TRBD2|TRBV19|TRBJ2-2
TGTGCCAGTAGTATGAGGGCGGGAGGGGGCACCGGGGAGCTGTTTTTT
CASSMRAGGGTGELFF
>-|TRBD1|TRBV18|TRBJ1-1
TGTGCCAGCTCACCGGACAGGGTTAACCTGAACACTGAAGCTTTCTTT
CASSPDRVNLNTEAFF
>-|-|TRBV6-5|TRBJ2-2
TGTGCCAGCAGTATCGCGACAGGGAACACCGGGGAGCTGTTTTTT
CASSIATGNTGELFF
>-|TRBD2|TRBV9|TRBJ2-2
TGTGCCAGCAGCGTAGTGGGTTCAACTAGCGGGAACGGGGAGCTGTTTTTT
CASSVVGSTSGNGELFF